This T cell receptor (beta chain) is drawn from a study of T cell repertoires in cytomegalovirus infection. Study-wide context: Evidence of both CMV infection and a matching HLA type came from public TCR beta signatures. Study-wide findings and caveats: What dominated the ex vivo response were HLA-C-restricted CMV-specific TCR beta clonotypes. Identification of carriers of CMV plus the relevant HLA was achieved through cumulative public TCR beta family frequency.

TCRdb re-analysed the reads in MiXCR, keeping a single row per CDR3 protein. This table holds around 740,000 distinct CDR3 sequences, 35% found once. This clonotype was recorded a few times. What it recognizes is unknown. This CDR3 contains 16 residues. Per germline, CDR1 SGHAT and CDR2 FQNNGV. J lost 5 bases, V lost 5 bases, and 7 bases had no gene match. This clonotype was sampled from a human donor in good health (CMV status not recorded). Some clones in this sample may be carry-over from other donors' samples. Sequencing input: PBMCs. J is TRBJ2-5 and V is TRBV11-2; 14 positions agree with TRBD2. This chain's CDR3 is CASSLGLAGGYETQYF. CDR3 sequence (DNA): TGTGCCAGCAGCCTCGGACTAGCGGGGGGATATGAGACCCAGTACTTC.